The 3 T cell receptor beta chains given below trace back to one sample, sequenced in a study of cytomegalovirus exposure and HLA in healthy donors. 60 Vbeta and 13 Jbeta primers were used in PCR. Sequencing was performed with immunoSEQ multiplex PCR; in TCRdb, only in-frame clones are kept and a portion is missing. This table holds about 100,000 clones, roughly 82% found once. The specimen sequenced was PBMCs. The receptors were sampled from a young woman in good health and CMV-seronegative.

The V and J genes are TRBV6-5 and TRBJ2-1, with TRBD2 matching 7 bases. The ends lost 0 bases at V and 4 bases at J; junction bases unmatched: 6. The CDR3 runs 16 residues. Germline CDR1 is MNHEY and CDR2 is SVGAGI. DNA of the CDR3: TGTGCCAGCAGTTACTCGACTAGCTGGTTTTACAATGAGCAGTTCTTC. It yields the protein CASSYSTSWFYNEQFF.

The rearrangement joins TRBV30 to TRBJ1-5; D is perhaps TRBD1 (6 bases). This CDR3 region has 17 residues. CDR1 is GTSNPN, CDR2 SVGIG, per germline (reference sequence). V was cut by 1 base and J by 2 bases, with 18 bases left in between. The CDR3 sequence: CAWSDRRGGRGNQPQHF. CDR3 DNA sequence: TGTGCCTGGAGTGACAGGAGGGGGGGCAGAGGCAATCAGCCCCAGCATTTT.

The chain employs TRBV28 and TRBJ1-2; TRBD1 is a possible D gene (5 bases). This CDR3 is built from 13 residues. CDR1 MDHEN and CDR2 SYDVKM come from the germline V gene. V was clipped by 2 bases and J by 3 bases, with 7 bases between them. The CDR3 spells CASSLGRDYGYTF. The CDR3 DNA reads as TGTGCCAGCAGTTTAGGCAGGGACTATGGCTACACCTTC.